Listed below are T cell receptor beta chains from one sample, sequenced in a study of CD8+ T cells in alopecia areata. Repertoires were generated with immunoSEQ multiplex PCR, while TCRdb's copy carries only in-frame clones and drops some. The sample records 90,000 to 120,000 clones, around 84% being singletons. The sample was CD8+ T cells sorted from blood, taken at week 24, from a patient treated with tofacitinib. These receptors originate from a human donor with alopecia areata. CDR3s include the opening cysteine and the closing phenylalanine or tryptophan. Fields, in order: D gene, clone size, V gene, J gene, CDR3 protein, CDR3 DNA. A D gene is named only where the DNA matches it firmly. Not every row has a clone size; where given, it reads once, few, many or a size class.

>.|.|TRBV27|TRBJ1-1
CASSFGSRGAFF
TGTGCCAGCAGTTTTGGGTCTAGGGGAGCTTTCTTT
>.|once|TRBV10-3|TRBJ2-1
CAISYPLGRSEGEQFF
TGTGCCATCAGTTACCCCCTGGGACGGTCCGAAGGTGAGCAGTTCTTC
>TRBD1|.|TRBV5-1|TRBJ2-1
CASSFRPGTVDNEQFF
TGCGCCAGCAGCTTTCGGCCCGGGACAGTTGACAATGAGCAGTTCTTC
>.|.|TRBV5-6|TRBJ2-7
CASSLSPRKRTSYEQYF
TGTGCCAGCAGCTTGTCCCCCAGAAAGCGGACCTCCTACGAGCAGTACTTC
>.|.|TRBV7-9|TRBJ2-1
CAGWGGYNEQFF
TGTGCCGGGTGGGGTGGATACAATGAGCAGTTCTTC
>.|.|TRBV13|TRBJ1-6
CASSHKNSPLHF
TGTGCCAGCAGCCACAAGAATTCACCCCTCCACTTT
>.|once|TRBV9|TRBJ2-3
CASSVDSPTDTQYF
TGTGCCAGCAGCGTAGACAGCCCCACAGATACGCAGTATTTT
>.|.|TRBV11-2|TRBJ2-2
CATHRGVTGELFF
TGTGCCACCCACCGCGGGGTGACCGGGGAGCTGTTTTTT
>TRBD1|few|TRBV4-1|TRBJ1-2
CASSQEPGQGAWGSYGYTF
TGCGCCAGCAGCCAAGAGCCCGGACAGGGTGCGTGGGGTAGCTATGGCTACACCTTC
>TRBD1|.|TRBV5-4|TRBJ1-3
CASSTGQGAGNTIYF
TGTGCCAGCAGCACCGGACAGGGGGCAGGAAACACCATATATTTT
>.|.|TRBV4-3|TRBJ2-1
CASSQGGYNEQFF
TGCGCCAGCAGCCAAGGCGGTTACAATGAGCAGTTCTTC
>.|.|TRBV18|TRBJ2-1
CASSPSTTGSSYNEQFF
TGTGCCAGCTCACCGAGTACAACAGGGAGCTCCTACAATGAGCAGTTCTTC
>TRBD1|.|TRBV5-4|TRBJ2-1
CASMIAGQGINEQFF
TGTGCCAGCATGATTGCGGGACAGGGGATAAATGAGCAGTTCTTC
>.|.|TRBV19|TRBJ1-2
CASSWGTFYGYTF
TGTGCCAGTAGTTGGGGAACATTTTATGGCTACACCTTC
>.|.|TRBV19|TRBJ1-5
CASAPVAADQPQHF
TGTGCCAGTGCCCCTGTAGCAGCAGATCAGCCCCAGCATTTT
>.|.|TRBV7-9|TRBJ2-3
CASSTLEVFGTDTQYF
TGTGCCAGCAGCACCCTGGAGGTCTTCGGGACAGATACGCAGTATTTT
>TRBD1|.|TRBV7-2|TRBJ2-3
CASSHTGGTDTQYF
TGTGCCAGCAGCCATACAGGGGGCACAGATACGCAGTATTTT
>.|.|TRBV5-1|TRBJ2-2
CASSYRAGELFF
TGCGCCAGCAGCTACAGAGCCGGGGAGCTGTTTTTT
>.|.|TRBV5-6|TRBJ2-7
CASSLISMGTAYEQYF
TGTGCCAGCAGCTTGATAAGCATGGGGACTGCCTACGAGCAGTACTTC
>.|.|TRBV5-1|TRBJ2-7
CASSFEPLYEQYF
TGCGCCAGCAGCTTCGAGCCCCTCTACGAGCAGTACTTC
>.|.|TRBV19|TRBJ2-7
CASSMVGPGYEQYF
TGTGCCAGTAGTATGGTAGGACCGGGCTACGAGCAGTACTTC
>TRBD1|once|TRBV7-2|TRBJ1-5
CASSLRVGTGGWDNQPQHF
TGTGCCAGCAGCTTAAGAGTAGGGACAGGGGGATGGGACAATCAGCCCCAGCATTTT
>TRBD1|.|TRBV19|TRBJ2-7
CARPHRQGHEQYF
TGTGCCAGACCACACAGACAGGGCCACGAGCAGTACTTC
>.|.|TRBV5-4|TRBJ1-1
CASSALNTEAFF
TGTGCCAGCAGCGCCCTGAACACTGAAGCTTTCTTT
>TRBD2|.|TRBV13|TRBJ2-3
CASSRPSGGPSTDTQYF
TGTGCCAGCTCTAGGCCCAGCGGGGGGCCGAGCACAGATACGCAGTATTTT
>.|.|TRBV30|TRBJ1-3
CAWSKGAGNTIYF
TGTGCCTGGAGTAAGGGGGCTGGAAACACCATATATTTT
>.|.|TRBV19|TRBJ2-1
CASSRGRGLNEQFF
TGTGCCAGTAGCAGGGGCCGGGGCCTCAATGAGCAGTTCTTC
>.|.|TRBV4-1|TRBJ2-3
CASSAPALGTDTQYF
TGCGCCAGCAGCGCGCCGGCCCTTGGCACAGATACGCAGTATTTT
>TRBD2|.|TRBV29-1|TRBJ2-1
CSVEDSLAGETYNEQFF
TGCAGCGTTGAAGACAGCCTAGCGGGGGAAACTTACAATGAGCAGTTCTTC
>.|.|TRBV7-2|TRBJ2-7
CASSPTWSTYEQYF
TGTGCCAGCAGCCCTACGTGGTCCACCTACGAGCAGTACTTC
>.|.|TRBV11-3|TRBJ1-3
CASSSMGPGNTIYF
TGTGCCAGCAGCTCGATGGGGCCTGGAAACACCATATATTTT
>.|once|TRBV19|TRBJ2-1
CASSISSGGGEQFF
TGTGCCAGTAGTATCTCTTCCGGGGGTGGAGAGCAGTTCTTC
>TRBD2|once|TRBV5-6|TRBJ2-3
CASSLGTSFSTDTQYF
TGTGCCAGCAGCTTGGGGACTAGTTTTAGCACAGATACGCAGTATTTT
>.|.|TRBV7-9|TRBJ1-2
CASSLSVGGGIYGYTF
TGTGCCAGCAGCTTATCTGTTGGAGGGGGAATCTATGGCTACACCTTC
>TRBD1|.|TRBV5-1|TRBJ2-7
CASSLDRGASYEQYF
TGCGCCAGCAGCTTGGACAGGGGGGCTTCCTACGAGCAGTACTTC
>TRBD1|.|TRBV4-1|TRBJ2-2
CASSQAKGQISNTGELFF
TGCGCCAGCAGCCAAGCTAAGGGACAGATTTCGAACACCGGGGAGCTGTTTTTT
>.|.|TRBV4-2|TRBJ2-7
CASSQNSGGYNYEQYF
TGTGCCAGCAGCCAAAATAGTGGGGGATACAACTACGAGCAGTACTTC
>.|once|TRBV13|TRBJ1-1
CASAGGLTGLEAFF
TGTGCCAGCGCGGGCGGGTTGACAGGCTTAGAAGCTTTCTTT
>.|.|TRBV7-9|TRBJ1-1
CASSPSQGQAEAFF
TGTGCCAGCAGCCCCTCTCAGGGGCAGGCTGAAGCTTTCTTT
>.|.|TRBV21-1|TRBJ1-1
CASSKEGEVEAFF
TGTGCCAGCAGCAAAGAGGGGGAGGTTGAAGCTTTCTTT
>.|.|TRBV2|TRBJ2-7
CASRGAPLSSYEQYF
TGTGCCAGCAGGGGGGCACCCCTGAGCTCCTACGAGCAGTACTTC
>TRBD1|.|TRBV5-1|TRBJ2-1
CASRLGQGNEQFF
TGCGCCAGCAGGTTGGGACAGGGAAATGAGCAGTTCTTC
>TRBD1|once|TRBV7-9|TRBJ1-4
CASSLSPGQTIEKLFF
TGTGCCAGCAGTCTTAGCCCGGGACAGACGATTGAAAAACTGTTTTTT
>.|.|TRBV27|TRBJ2-2
CASRQGPNTGELFF
TGTGCCAGCAGACAGGGTCCGAACACCGGGGAGCTGTTTTTT
>.|once|TRBV6-6|TRBJ1-2
CASSSGGDGYTF
TGTGCCAGCAGTTCCGGGGGGGACGGCTACACCTTC
>TRBD1|.|TRBV6-5|TRBJ2-5
CASSYSGTGVETQYF
TGTGCCAGCAGTTACTCGGGGACAGGGGTAGAGACCCAGTACTTC
>.|.|TRBV30|TRBJ2-1
CAWSETDPPYNEQFF
TGTGCCTGGAGTGAAACAGATCCCCCCTATAATGAGCAGTTCTTC
>.|.|TRBV27|TRBJ1-2
CASSPGIPPSLYYGYTF
TGTGCCAGCAGTCCCGGGATCCCACCTTCGCTATACTATGGCTACACCTTC
>.|.|TRBV7-9|TRBJ1-6
CASSLDGVSPLHF
TGTGCCAGCAGCTTAGACGGGGTTTCACCCCTCCACTTT
>TRBD1|.|TRBV29-1|TRBJ2-7
CSATGTGTYEQYF
TGCAGCGCAACCGGGACAGGGACCTACGAGCAGTACTTC
>.|.|TRBV7-8|TRBJ2-6
CASSLNPSGANVLTF
TGTGCCAGCAGCTTAAATCCGTCTGGGGCCAACGTCCTGACTTTC
>.|.|TRBV10-3|TRBJ1-3
CAISEVAGDGNTIYF
TGTGCCATCAGTGAAGTGGCAGGGGATGGAAACACCATATATTTT
>.|.|TRBV10-3|TRBJ2-3
CAISDPGSTDTQYF
TGTGCCATCAGTGATCCCGGGAGCACAGATACGCAGTATTTT
>.|.|TRBV6-5|TRBJ1-2
CASSGVGGSYGYTF
TGTGCCAGCAGTGGCGTGGGAGGAAGCTATGGCTACACCTTC
>.|.|TRBV7-2|TRBJ2-4
CASSLDGEVLGNIQYF
TGTGCCAGCAGCTTAGATGGGGAGGTTTTGGGAAACATTCAGTACTTC
>TRBD2|.|TRBV9|TRBJ2-7
CASSSTSGGAHEQYF
TGTGCCAGCAGCTCTACTAGCGGGGGGGCCCACGAGCAGTACTTC
>.|once|TRBV27|TRBJ2-7
CASSPLAGGMDEQYF
TGTGCCAGCAGTCCGCTGGCAGGGGGGATGGACGAGCAGTACTTC
>TRBD2|few|TRBV29-1|TRBJ2-1
CSVETNWGGEQFF
TGCAGCGTTGAAACCAACTGGGGGGGTGAGCAGTTCTTC